Shown below are 6 T cell receptor beta chains from a single sample sequenced in a study of shared clonotypes between healthy human individuals. The data were produced by immunoSEQ multiplex PCR, yet TCRdb's version contains in-frame clones alone and is incomplete. The sample holds about 470,000 clones, more than 75% seen once. Sample: PBMCs. The receptors shown here come from a woman aged 40 to 50 in good health. Some clones in this sample may be carry-over from other donors' samples.

For this clone: One end of the junction does not line up with germline, which may come from a read error. The chain joins TRBV28 to TRBJ1-1, with D uncertain. Germline values: CDR1 MDHEN, CDR2 SYDVKM. This CDR3 has 14 residues. The CDR3: CASSLSSAGLEAFF. CDR3 coding DNA: TGTGCCAGCAGTTTATCTTCTGCAGGTCTGGAAGCTTTCTTC.

The V gene is TRBV27, the J gene TRBJ2-2; 9 bases fit TRBD2. There are 16 residues in the CDR3. The V and J ends lost 4 bases and 4 bases, in that order; junction bases with no gene match: 7. The germline CDR1 and CDR2 sequences are MNHEY and SMNVEV (reference sequence). The CDR3 here is CASSSGGRVSTGELFF. CDR3 in DNA: TGTGCCAGCAGTTCTGGCGGGAGGGTTAGCACCGGGGAGCTGTTTTTT.

Many counts were recorded for this clone. The gene calls are TRBV6-4 and TRBJ2-3; 7 bases agree with TRBD2. CDR1 MRHNA and CDR2 SNTAGT come from the germline V gene. CDR3 size: 16 residues. V was clipped by 3 bases and J by 1 base; unmatched bases: 7. This chain's CDR3 is CASSEKGTSGTDTQYF. CDR3 nucleotides: TGTGCCAGCAGTGAAAAAGGTACTAGCGGCACAGATACGCAGTATTTT.

The V and J genes are TRBV28 and TRBJ1-1; TRBD1 matches 9 bases. The J segment lost 0 bases and the V segment lost 5 bases, leaving 7 bases of the junction unmatched. The CDR3 loop spans 16 amino acids. Germline V gene lookup returns CDR1 MDHEN and CDR2 SYDVKM. Written as DNA, the CDR3 is TGTGCCAGCAGTACTCCGGGACAGGGCGTGAACACTGAAGCTTTCTTT. Translating gives CASSTPGQGVNTEAFF.

CDR3 sequence (DNA): TGTGCCAGCAGTTTATGGGACAGGCCCGACTACGAGCAGTACTTC. The encoded protein is CASSLWDRPDYEQYF. The genes are TRBV28 and TRBJ2-7, with TRBD1 matching 7 bases. The germline V gene has CDR1 MDHEN and CDR2 SYDVKM. The CDR3 sequence is 15 residues long. Unmatched junction bases numbered 5, after V lost 0 bases and J lost 3 bases.

V and J are TRBV27 and TRBJ2-5; 11 bases line up with TRBD2. TRBJ2-7 explains the end of the DNA better; the J call may be wrong. The germline V gene encodes CDR1 MNHEY and CDR2 SMNVEV (reference sequence). The CDR3 is made up of 16 amino acids. CDR3 sequence: CASSPGTSGYRYEQYF. In DNA form, the CDR3 reads TGTGCCAGCAGTCCCGGGACTAGCGGATACCGTTACGAGCAGTACTTC.